This record concerns one T cell receptor beta chain sequence. This clonotype appeared once. The antigen it binds to is not known. Per-nucleotide qualities are absent, and no much larger clonotype sits a single base away. One read alone makes for weak evidence. TCRdb names Illumina NovaSeq 6000 as the instrument used. cDNA libraries for TCRalpha and TCRbeta were prepared by 5'RACE using constant-segment primers, with sample barcodes and unique molecular identifiers added. Trizol reagent was used to extract RNA from every sample. The libraries were amplified in two PCR steps, and the second step added a second sample barcode and Illumina TruSeq adapters. Sequencing of libraries was performed on an Illumina NovaSeq with 2 x 150 bp paired-end reads. The original methods were these. Reads were demultiplexed and collapsed into UMI-guided consensus sequences with migec v1.2.7. Using mixcr v2.1.11, UMI consensuses were aligned to TRA and TRB V and J templates and then assembled into clonotypes. A clonotype was counted as expanded or contracted only if both edgeR and NoisET called the change significant, with noise models trained on biological replicates. edgeR calls used a false discovery rate-adjusted p below 0.01 and a log2 fold-change threshold of 1. As an exploratory analysis of dynamics, max-normalized trajectories of the 1000 most abundant clonotypes were examined by PCA with hierarchical clustering. Each responding clone was given a CD4 or CD8 phenotype based on the CD4+ and CD8+ repertoires, which had been sequenced separately. TCRdb reprocessing: public reads trimmed at Q25 with fastp, clones called with MiXCR, in-frame beta chains kept. CDR3 protein duplicates are merged, each entry listing the most common genes and DNA. These V and J calls derive from TCRdb rather than the authors' analysis. The sample table lists 250,000 to 350,000 distinct CDR3 sequences, approximately 15% of them with a count of one. The biggest ten clones account for 22% of the sample.

These data belong to a study of T-cell memory formation after mild COVID-19 (dated by TCRdb to the early 2020s). About the study as a whole: TCR sequence clusters from the two donors were largely donor specific. T-cell clones expanding and contracting after mild COVID-19 in two donors were tracked by longitudinal TCRalpha and TCRbeta repertoire sequencing. The cohort comprised two young, previously healthy adult volunteers, one female and one male.

CDR1 and CDR2 were assigned from the germline V gene as SGDLS and YYNGEE. Here V drops 0 bases and J drops 5 bases, and the junction holds 3 bases not matched to any gene. The CDR3 holds 15 amino acids from the cysteine to the phenylalanine. Only the CDR3 region is kept as DNA, spanning 45 bases read in frame from base 1. Ficoll-Paque density gradient centrifugation was used to isolate PBMCs. The full study reports these points: Some responding clones were found in pre-infection memory, which suggests that pre-existing cross-reactive memory T cells took part in the SARS-CoV-2 response. From day 15 to 85, contracting clones showed balanced CD4/CD8 phenotypes, whereas a second wave of clones that expanded from day 15 to 37 leaned towards CD4+. SARS-CoV-2 specificity of the second-wave clones peaking on day 37 was not confirmed. The study included only a couple of mild cases, and larger cohorts that include severe cases with pre-infection samples were judged to be necessary. Contracting CD4+ clones were found mainly in CM and EM memory subsets, while CD8+ clones were enriched in EMRA.

Sequenced input: PBMCs or a T cell subset sorted from them (not recorded which). This TCR derives from a man aged 18 to 30 who had mild COVID-19 (a few samples of this study predate the infection). The sample titles of this study are shuffled in the database, so cell type and time point are left out; the donor was told from shared clones. The chain is assembled from TRBV9 and TRBJ2-1, with 9 bases matching TRBD2. The CDR3 region has the sequence CASSVGIAGDNEQFF. The DNA sequence is as follows: TGTGCCAGCAGCGTAGGAATAGCGGGGGACAATGAGCAGTTCTTC.